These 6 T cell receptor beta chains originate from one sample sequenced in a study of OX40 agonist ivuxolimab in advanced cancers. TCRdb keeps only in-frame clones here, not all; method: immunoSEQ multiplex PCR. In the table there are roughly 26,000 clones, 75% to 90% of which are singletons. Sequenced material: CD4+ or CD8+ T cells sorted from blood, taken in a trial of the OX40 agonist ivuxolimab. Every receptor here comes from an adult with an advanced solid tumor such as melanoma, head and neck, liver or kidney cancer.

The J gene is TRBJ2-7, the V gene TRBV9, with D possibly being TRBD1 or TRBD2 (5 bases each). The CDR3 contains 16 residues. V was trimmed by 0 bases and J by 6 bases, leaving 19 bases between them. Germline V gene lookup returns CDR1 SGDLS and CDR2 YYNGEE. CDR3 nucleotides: TGTGCCAGCAGCGTAGGTATTAGGGACCAAACGTCCGAGCAGTACTTC. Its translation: CASSVGIRDQTSEQYF.

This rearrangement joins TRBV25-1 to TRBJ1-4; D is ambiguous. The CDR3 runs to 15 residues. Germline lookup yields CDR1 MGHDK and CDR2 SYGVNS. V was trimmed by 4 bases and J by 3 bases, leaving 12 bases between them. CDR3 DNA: TGTGCCAGCAGTGGTAGCCGCGACCCTAATGAAAAACTGTTTTTT. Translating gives CASSGSRDPNEKLFF.

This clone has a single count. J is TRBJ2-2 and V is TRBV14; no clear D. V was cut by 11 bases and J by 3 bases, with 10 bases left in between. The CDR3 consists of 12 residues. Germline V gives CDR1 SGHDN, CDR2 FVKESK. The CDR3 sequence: CAERPYTGELFF. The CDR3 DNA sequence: TGTGCCGAACGGCCCTACACCGGGGAGCTGTTTTTT.

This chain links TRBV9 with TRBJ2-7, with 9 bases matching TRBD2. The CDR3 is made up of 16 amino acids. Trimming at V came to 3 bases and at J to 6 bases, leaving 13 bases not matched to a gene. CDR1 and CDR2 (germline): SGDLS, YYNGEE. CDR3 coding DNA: TGTGCCAGCAGCGATCCCCTGGGGGGCGGGAGGGGCGAGCAGTACTTC. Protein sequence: CASSDPLGGGRGEQYF.

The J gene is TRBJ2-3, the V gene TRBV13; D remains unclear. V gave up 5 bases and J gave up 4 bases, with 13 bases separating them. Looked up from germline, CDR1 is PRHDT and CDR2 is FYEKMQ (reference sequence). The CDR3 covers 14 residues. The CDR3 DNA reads TGTGCCAGCAGCCCCCGCCTGGACGCAGATACGCAGTATTTT. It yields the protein CASSPRLDADTQYF.

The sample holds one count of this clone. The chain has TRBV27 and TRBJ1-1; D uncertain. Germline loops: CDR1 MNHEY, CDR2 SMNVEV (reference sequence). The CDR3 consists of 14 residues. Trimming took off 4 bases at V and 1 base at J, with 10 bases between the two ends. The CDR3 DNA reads TGTGCCAGCAGTTCTTCCCCGGCGAACACTGAAGCTTTCTTT. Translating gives CASSSSPANTEAFF.